Below are 10 T cell receptor beta chains sequenced from a single sample in a study of radiation and T cells in renal cell carcinoma. Repertoires were generated with immunoSEQ multiplex PCR, while TCRdb's copy carries only in-frame clones and drops some. The sample holds about 24,000 clones, approximately 54% seen once. Indicated treatment: treatment-naive control, cytoreductive nephrectomy. Material: tumor tissue, obtained from a patient whose treatment was nephrectomy without radiotherapy. These receptors were collected from a human donor with renal cell carcinoma.

In this sample, this clone turned up a few times. This sequence joins TRBV7-3 and TRBJ2-7; D may be TRBD1 (6 bases). Germline V gene data show CDR1 as SGHTA and CDR2 as FQGTGA. The CDR3 loop spans 11 amino acids. The V gene lost 9 bases and the J gene lost 6 bases, with 12 bases spanning the gap. The DNA for the CDR3 is TGTGCCAGTTCAGTAGGGGGCGAGCAGTACTTC. Its protein is CASSVGGEQYF.

The chain carries TRBV5-6 and TRBJ2-7; D remains unclear. From germline, CDR1 is SGHDT and CDR2 YYEEEE. Between the trimmed V and J ends, which lost 5 bases and 2 bases, there was a span of 8 bases. The CDR3 covers 12 residues. This CDR3 is CASSSHPYEQYF. The CDR3 DNA follows: TGTGCCAGCAGTTCCCATCCCTACGAGCAGTACTTC.

Here the CDR3 reads CASSLVPVGGETQYF. The CDR3 region has the DNA TGTGCCAGCAGCTTAGTTCCAGTAGGAGGAGAGACCCAGTACTTC. The rearrangement joins TRBV7-2 to TRBJ2-5; D perhaps matches TRBD2 (5 bases). Germline assignment: CDR1 SGHTA and CDR2 FQGNSA. V gave up 1 base and J gave up 4 bases, with 13 bases separating them. The CDR3 is 15 residues long.

For this clone: Other nucleotide sequences in the sample specify the same CDR3. The J gene is TRBJ1-5, the V gene TRBV6-5; weak D call: TRBD1 (5 bases). V lost 6 bases, J lost 2 bases, and 11 bases lay in between. The CDR3 runs 14 residues. Germline V gene lookup returns CDR1 MNHEY and CDR2 SVGAGI. CDR3 loop: CASRSTGRNQPQHF. The CDR3 nucleotides are TGTGCCAGCAGATCCACGGGGCGCAATCAGCCCCAGCATTTT.

This clone was counted a few times. This chain joins TRBV7-2 and TRBJ2-7; D gene unclear. The germline gives CDR1 SGHTA, CDR2 FQGNSA. The ends were cut back, 1 base at V and 6 bases at J, with 4 bases in the middle. The CDR3 has 11 residues. In DNA, the CDR3 is TGTGCCAGCAGCTTAGGACGCGAGCAGTACTTC. It encodes CASSLGREQYF.

V is TRBV7-9 and J is TRBJ1-1; D is undetermined. Germline V lookup: CDR1 SEHNR, CDR2 FQNEAQ (reference sequence). The V and J ends lost 3 bases and 0 bases respectively, with 8 bases between them. The length of the CDR3 is 14 residues. The CDR3 here is CASSFTPLNTEAFF. CDR3 DNA sequence: TGTGCCAGCAGCTTTACCCCTTTGAACACTGAAGCTTTCTTT.

V gene TRBV7-2 combines with J gene TRBJ2-3; 7 nucleotides align to TRBD2. CDR1 SGHTA and CDR2 FQGNSA come from the germline V gene. The CDR3 length is 15 residues. V trimming: 5 bases; J trimming: 2 bases; junction bases outside the gene matches: 7. In DNA form, the CDR3 reads TGTGCCAGCAGCCCATGGGGGGGGATCACAGATACGCAGTATTTT. This encodes CASSPWGGITDTQYF.

V and J are TRBV27 and TRBJ1-2, with D hard to call. CDR3 length equals 12 residues. CDR1 MNHEY and CDR2 SMNVEV come from the germline V gene (reference sequence). Between the trimmed V and J ends, which lost 6 bases and 6 bases, there was a span of 11 bases. The CDR3 DNA sequence: TGTGCCAGCAGCCCCACCGGCGATGGCTACACCTTC. Translation: CASSPTGDGYTF.

With regard to this clone: The CDR3 does not end in the conserved phenylalanine or tryptophan, so this is likely a read error. It is unclear where the CDR3 begins or ends on the DNA, so no DNA is shown, and the CDR3 is as TCRdb lists it. The rearrangement links TRBV11-2 to TRBJ2-7; the table's D gene call, TRBD2, was not cross checked with the DNA. The germline V gene has CDR1 SGHAT and CDR2 FQNNGV. From its first to its last residue, the CDR3 has 16 amino acids. CDR3 protein: CASSLKTGTGGAFPAL.

Written as DNA, the CDR3 is TGTGCCAGCAGCTTAGACTTTGTGACCCAGTACTTC. It translates to CASSLDFVTQYF. V and J are TRBV11-2 and TRBJ2-5; D is unresolved. CDR1 is SGHAT and CDR2 is FQNNGV in the germline V gene. Trimming left V 0 bases short and J 7 bases short, with 6 bases between. CDR3 size: 12 residues.